One and the same sample provided the 10 T cell receptor beta chains below, sequenced in a study of blood T cells in healthy people across ages. The authors ran a second PCR of roughly 6 to 12 cycles using a sample-barcoded 5' primer and a J-beta primer mix. Each CDR3 protein gets one entry after TCRdb re-called the 5' RACE reads with MiXCR. The profile covers about 970,000 distinct CDR3 sequences, with 45% to 60% appearing a single time and over 20% taken by the ten largest. The sequenced sample was blood. The receptor source for this set is a woman in her sixties in good health.

The V and J genes are TRBV7-8 and TRBJ1-2; D might be TRBD1 (6 bases). CDR3 length equals 14 residues. Germline V gene data show CDR1 as SGHVS and CDR2 as FQNEAQ. V was cut by 5 bases and J by 1 base, with 11 bases left in between. In nucleotides, the CDR3 is TGTGCCAGCAGCCCGGACAGATATAACTATGGCTACACCTTC. It encodes CASSPDRYNYGYTF.

This clonotype has a handful of counts. The genes are TRBV12-3 or TRBV12-4 and TRBJ2-1; D may correspond to TRBD1 or TRBD2 (5 bases each). V dropped 7 bases and J dropped 6 bases, with 16 bases sitting between them. The CDR3 runs to 14 residues. CDR3 DNA sequence: TGTGCCAGCACCTTGGGGCTAGCAGGCAATGAGCAGTTCTTC. Residues: CASTLGLAGNEQFF.

The rearrangement uses TRBV7-2 and TRBJ2-7; D is perhaps TRBD1 or TRBD2 (5 bases each). The J call may not be correct, given that the DNA end is closer to TRBJ2-5. The CDR3 covers 15 residues. Germline values: CDR1 SGHTA, CDR2 FQGNSA. In DNA form, the CDR3 reads TGTGCCAGCAGCTTAGCGCAGGCTGGGACGGAGACCCAGTACTTC. Translating gives CASSLAQAGTETQYF.

This clonotype was counted only a few times. The chain's CDR3 is CASSPRLAGGNEQFF. CDR3 in DNA: TGTGCCAGCTCACCACGACTAGCGGGAGGCAATGAGCAGTTCTTC. The V gene is TRBV18, the J gene TRBJ2-1, with 13 bases fitting TRBD2. Losses at the gene ends were 1 base for V and 6 bases for J; bases not matched to a gene: 0. Germline V gene lookup returns CDR1 KGHSH and CDR2 LQKENI. The CDR3 sequence is 15 residues long. The full variable domain, in which reference TRBV18 and TRBJ2-1 provide the parts outside the CDR3, is NAGVMQNPRHLVRRRGQEARLRCSPMKGHSHVYWYRQLPEEGLKFMVYLQKENIIDESGMPKERFSAEFPKEGPSILRIQQVVRGDSAAYFCASSPRLAGGNEQFFGPGTRLTVL.

This clonotype was counted a single time. This rearrangement joins TRBV2 to TRBJ2-1; 9 bases are a match to TRBD2. Germline CDR1 and CDR2: SNHLY and FYNNEI. The V and J ends lost 9 bases and 7 bases, in that order; junction bases with no gene match: 16. The CDR3 extends over 16 amino acids. CDR3 in amino acids: CARDELGREGRNEQFF. The DNA of the CDR3 is TGTGCCAGGGATGAGCTAGGGCGGGAGGGCCGAAATGAGCAGTTCTTC.

A few counts support this clonotype. The chain has TRBV5-1 and TRBJ2-4, with D perhaps matching TRBD1 (5 bases). The DNA end lines up better with TRBJ2-7; the J call may be wrong. The CDR3 sequence is 14 residues long. The V gene's germline CDR1 is SGHRS and CDR2 YFSETQ. CDR3 nucleotide sequence: TGCGCCAGCAGCTTGGCCACAGGCTCAGGCGAGCAGTACTTC. Translated: CASSLATGSGEQYF.

J is TRBJ2-4 and V is TRBV24-1; D uncertain. V was shortened by 5 bases and J by 3 bases, with 19 bases between the two germline ends. The CDR3 covers 17 residues. The V gene's germline CDR1 is KGHDR and CDR2 SFDVKD. The CDR3: CATSARPGEIVKNIQYF. The CDR3 DNA follows: TGTGCCACCAGTGCACGGCCAGGCGAAATAGTCAAAAACATTCAGTACTTC.

In this sample, this clonotype turned up a few times. The chain is built from TRBV2 and TRBJ2-7; 10 bases are a match to TRBD1. CDR1 and CDR2 (germline): SNHLY, FYNNEI. Losses at the gene ends were 7 bases for V and 3 bases for J; bases not matched to a gene: 9. This CDR3 has 15 amino acids. CDR3: CASMGRTGGSYEQYF. The CDR3 DNA reads TGTGCCAGCATGGGTCGGACAGGGGGTAGCTACGAGCAGTACTTC.

V gene TRBV20-1 combines with J gene TRBJ1-1, with TRBD1 identical over 8 bases. Unmatched junction bases numbered 9, after V lost 6 bases and J lost 3 bases. Germline V CDR1 and CDR2: DFQATT, SNEGSKA (reference sequence). The CDR3 length is 14 residues. The chain's CDR3 is CSAKGTGFDTEAFF. CDR3 nucleotide sequence: TGCAGTGCGAAAGGGACAGGCTTCGACACTGAAGCTTTCTTT.

This clonotype was seen a handful of times. The chain joins TRBV2 to TRBJ1-2; D may be TRBD1 (6 bases). From germline, CDR1 is SNHLY and CDR2 FYNNEI. Trimming stripped 7 bases from V and 6 bases from J, with 15 bases between. This CDR3 is built from 13 residues. CDR3 sequence reads: CASNRDIIDGYTF. The CDR3 nucleotides are TGTGCCAGCAACCGGGACATCATCGATGGCTACACCTTC.